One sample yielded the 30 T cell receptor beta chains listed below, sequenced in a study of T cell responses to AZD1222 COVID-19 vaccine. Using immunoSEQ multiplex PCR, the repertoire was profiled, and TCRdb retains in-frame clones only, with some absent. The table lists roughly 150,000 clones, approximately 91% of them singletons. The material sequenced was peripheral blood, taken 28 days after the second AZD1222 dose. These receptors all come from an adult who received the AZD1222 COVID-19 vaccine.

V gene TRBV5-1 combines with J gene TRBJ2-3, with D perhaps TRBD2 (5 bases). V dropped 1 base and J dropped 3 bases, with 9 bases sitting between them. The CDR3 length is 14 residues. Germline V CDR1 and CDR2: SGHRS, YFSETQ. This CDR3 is CASSLHPGTDTQYF. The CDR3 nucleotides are TGCGCCAGCAGCTTGCATCCGGGAACAGATACGCAGTATTTT.

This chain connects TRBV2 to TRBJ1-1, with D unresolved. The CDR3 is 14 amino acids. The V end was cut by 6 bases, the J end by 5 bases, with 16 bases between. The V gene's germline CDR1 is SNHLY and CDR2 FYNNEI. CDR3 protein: CASRQSPTETEAFF. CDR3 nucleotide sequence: TGTGCCAGCAGACAGAGCCCCACGGAGACTGAAGCTTTCTTT.

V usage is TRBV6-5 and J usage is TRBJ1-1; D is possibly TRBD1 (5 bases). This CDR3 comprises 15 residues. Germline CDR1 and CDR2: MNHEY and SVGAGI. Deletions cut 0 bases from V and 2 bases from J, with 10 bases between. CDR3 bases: TGTGCCAGCAGTTACTCAGCAGGGTTAAACACTGAAGCTTTCTTT. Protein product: CASSYSAGLNTEAFF.

CDR3 protein: CAWSVRFSGTYEQYF. The CDR3 DNA follows: TGTGCCTGGAGTGTACGTTTTAGCGGGACCTACGAGCAGTACTTC. The chain recombines TRBV30 with TRBJ2-7; 8 bases match TRBD2. Germline CDR1 and CDR2: GTSNPN and SVGIG (reference sequence). Trimming took 0 bases from V and 2 from J; bases not matched to a gene: 6. This CDR3 spans 15 amino acids.

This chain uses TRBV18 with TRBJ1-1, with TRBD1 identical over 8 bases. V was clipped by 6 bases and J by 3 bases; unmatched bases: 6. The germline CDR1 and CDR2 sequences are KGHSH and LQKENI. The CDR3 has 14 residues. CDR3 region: CASSGQGWDTEAFF. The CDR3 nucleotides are TGTGCCAGCTCCGGACAGGGCTGGGACACTGAAGCTTTCTTT. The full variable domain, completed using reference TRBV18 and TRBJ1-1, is NAGVMQNPRHLVRRRGQEARLRCSPMKGHSHVYWYRQLPEEGLKFMVYLQKENIIDESGMPKERFSAEFPKEGPSILRIQQVVRGDSAAYFCASSGQGWDTEAFFGQGTRLTVV.

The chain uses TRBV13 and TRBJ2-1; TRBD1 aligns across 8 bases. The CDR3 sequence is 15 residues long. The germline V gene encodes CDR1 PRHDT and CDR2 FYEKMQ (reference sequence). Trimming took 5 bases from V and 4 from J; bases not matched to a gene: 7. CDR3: CASSLRTGIYNEQFF. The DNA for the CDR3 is TGTGCCAGCAGCCTGAGGACAGGGATATACAATGAGCAGTTCTTC.

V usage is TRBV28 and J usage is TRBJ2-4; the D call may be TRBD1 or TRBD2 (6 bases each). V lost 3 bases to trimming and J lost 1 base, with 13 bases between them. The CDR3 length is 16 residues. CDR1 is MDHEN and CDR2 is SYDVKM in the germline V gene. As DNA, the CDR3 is TGTGCCAGCAGTTTGGGGGGCGGCTTCGCCAAAAACATTCAGTACTTC. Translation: CASSLGGGFAKNIQYF.

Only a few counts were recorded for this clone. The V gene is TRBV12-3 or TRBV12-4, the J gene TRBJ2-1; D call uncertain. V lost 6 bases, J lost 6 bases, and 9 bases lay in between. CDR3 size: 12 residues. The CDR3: CASRLGSNEQFF. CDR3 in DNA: TGTGCCAGCAGACTCGGTAGCAATGAGCAGTTCTTC.

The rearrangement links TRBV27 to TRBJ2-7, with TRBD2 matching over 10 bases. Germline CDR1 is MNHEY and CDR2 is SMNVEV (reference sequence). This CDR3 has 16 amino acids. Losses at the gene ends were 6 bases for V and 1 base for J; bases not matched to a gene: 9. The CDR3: CASRGIAGGLSYEQYF. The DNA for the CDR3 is TGTGCCAGCAGAGGAATAGCGGGGGGCCTTTCCTACGAGCAGTACTTC.

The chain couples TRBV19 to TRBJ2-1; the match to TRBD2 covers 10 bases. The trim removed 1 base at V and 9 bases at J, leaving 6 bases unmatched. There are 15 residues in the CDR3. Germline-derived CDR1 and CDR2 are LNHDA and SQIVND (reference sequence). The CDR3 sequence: CASSIGLAGDPEQFF. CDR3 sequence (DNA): TGTGCCAGTAGTATAGGGCTAGCGGGAGACCCTGAGCAGTTCTTC.

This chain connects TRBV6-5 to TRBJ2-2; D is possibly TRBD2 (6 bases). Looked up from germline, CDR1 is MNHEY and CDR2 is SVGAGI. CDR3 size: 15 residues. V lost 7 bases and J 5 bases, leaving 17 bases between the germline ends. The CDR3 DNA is TGTGCCAGCATTTTACGGGCTAGCGTAACCGGGGAGCTGTTTTTT. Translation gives CASILRASVTGELFF.

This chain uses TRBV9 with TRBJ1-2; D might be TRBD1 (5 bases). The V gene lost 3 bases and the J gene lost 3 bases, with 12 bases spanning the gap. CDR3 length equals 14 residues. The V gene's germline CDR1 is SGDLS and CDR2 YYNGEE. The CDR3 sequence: CASSASGRDYGYTF. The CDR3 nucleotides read TGTGCCAGCAGCGCGTCGGGCAGGGACTATGGCTACACCTTC.

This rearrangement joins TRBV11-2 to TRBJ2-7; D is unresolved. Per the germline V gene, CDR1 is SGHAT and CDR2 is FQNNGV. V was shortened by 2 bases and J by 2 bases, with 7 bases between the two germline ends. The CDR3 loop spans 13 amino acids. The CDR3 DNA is TGTGCCAGCAGCTTATGGGTAGCCTACGAGCAGTACTTC. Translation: CASSLWVAYEQYF.

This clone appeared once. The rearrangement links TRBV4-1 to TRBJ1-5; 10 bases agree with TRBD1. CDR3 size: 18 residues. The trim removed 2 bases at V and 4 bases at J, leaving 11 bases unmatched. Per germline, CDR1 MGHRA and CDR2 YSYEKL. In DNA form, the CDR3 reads TGCGCCAGCAGCCAATGGGGCAAGACAGGGGGCAAAAATCAGCCCCAGCATTTT. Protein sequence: CASSQWGKTGGKNQPQHF.

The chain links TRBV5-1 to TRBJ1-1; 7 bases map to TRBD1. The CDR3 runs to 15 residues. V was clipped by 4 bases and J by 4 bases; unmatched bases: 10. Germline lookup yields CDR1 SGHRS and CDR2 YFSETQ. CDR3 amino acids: CASSHTTGSATEAFF. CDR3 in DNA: TGCGCCAGCAGCCATACGACAGGGTCGGCCACTGAAGCTTTCTTT.

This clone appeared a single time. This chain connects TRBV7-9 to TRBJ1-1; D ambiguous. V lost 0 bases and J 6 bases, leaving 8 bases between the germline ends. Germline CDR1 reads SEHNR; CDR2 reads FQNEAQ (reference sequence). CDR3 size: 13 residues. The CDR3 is CASSLAGFAEAFF. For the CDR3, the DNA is TGTGCCAGCAGCTTAGCGGGGTTTGCTGAAGCTTTCTTT.

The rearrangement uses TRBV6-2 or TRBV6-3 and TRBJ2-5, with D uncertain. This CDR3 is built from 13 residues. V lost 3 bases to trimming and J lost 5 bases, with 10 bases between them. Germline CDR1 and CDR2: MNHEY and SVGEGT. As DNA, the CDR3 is TGTGCCAGCAGTTATGGTTGGGTGGAGACCCAGTACTTC. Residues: CASSYGWVETQYF.

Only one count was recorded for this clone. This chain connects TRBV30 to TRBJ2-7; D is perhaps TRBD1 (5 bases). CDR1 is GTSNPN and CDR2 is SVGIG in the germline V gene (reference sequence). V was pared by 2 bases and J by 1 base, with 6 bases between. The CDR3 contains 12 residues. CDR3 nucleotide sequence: TGTGCCTGGAGTAGGGGTTCCTACGAGCAGTACTTC. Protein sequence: CAWSRGSYEQYF.

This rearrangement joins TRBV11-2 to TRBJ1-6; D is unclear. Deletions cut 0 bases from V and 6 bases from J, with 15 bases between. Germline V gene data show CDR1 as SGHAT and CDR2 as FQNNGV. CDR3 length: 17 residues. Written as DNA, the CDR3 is TGTGCCAGCAGCTTAGATCTAGGTGGACCCTTTAATTCACCCCTCCACTTT. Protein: CASSLDLGGPFNSPLHF.

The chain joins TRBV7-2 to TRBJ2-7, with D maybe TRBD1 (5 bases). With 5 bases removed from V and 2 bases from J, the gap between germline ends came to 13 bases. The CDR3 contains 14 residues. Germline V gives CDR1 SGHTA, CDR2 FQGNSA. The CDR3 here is CASSPRTSPYEQYF. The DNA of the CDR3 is TGTGCCAGCAGCCCCCGGACATCCCCCTACGAGCAGTACTTC.

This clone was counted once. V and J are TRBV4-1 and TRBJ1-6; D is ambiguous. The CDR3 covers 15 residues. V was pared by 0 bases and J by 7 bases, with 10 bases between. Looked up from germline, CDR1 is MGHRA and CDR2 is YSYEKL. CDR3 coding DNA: TGCGCCAGCAGCCAAGAAAGGGCCCCAAATTCACCCCTCCACTTT. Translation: CASSQERAPNSPLHF.

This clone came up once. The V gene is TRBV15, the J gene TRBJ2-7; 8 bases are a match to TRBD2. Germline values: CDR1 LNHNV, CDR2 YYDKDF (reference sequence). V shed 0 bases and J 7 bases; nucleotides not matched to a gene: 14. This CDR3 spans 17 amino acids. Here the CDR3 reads CATSRDQRAGERGEQYF. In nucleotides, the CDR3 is TGTGCCACCAGCAGAGATCAGCGAGCGGGGGAGAGAGGGGAGCAGTACTTC.

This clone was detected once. The CDR3, as DNA: TGTGCCAGCAGCTTAAACGGGAACTCCTACGAGCAGTACTTC. This gives the protein CASSLNGNSYEQYF. This sequence joins TRBV5-6 and TRBJ2-7; weak D call: TRBD2 (5 bases). Germline V CDR1 and CDR2: SGHDT, YYEEEE. The CDR3 totals 14 residues. Between the trimmed V and J ends, which lost 2 bases and 0 bases, there was a span of 9 bases.

The CDR3 spells CASSLPRTGGDRGYNEQFF. For the CDR3, the DNA is TGTGCCAGCAGCTTACCCCGGACTGGTGGCGACAGGGGATACAATGAGCAGTTCTTC. This chain joins TRBV7-8 and TRBJ2-1, with 8 bases aligning to TRBD1. The CDR3 totals 19 residues. Per the germline V gene, CDR1 is SGHVS and CDR2 is FQNEAQ. V trimming: 2 bases; J trimming: 4 bases; junction bases outside the gene matches: 16.

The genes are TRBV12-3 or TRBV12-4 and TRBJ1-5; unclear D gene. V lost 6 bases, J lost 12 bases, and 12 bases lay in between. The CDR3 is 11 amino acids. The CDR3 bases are TGTGCCAGCAGCCCCGGAGGGCGCCAGCATTTT. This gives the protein CASSPGGRQHF.

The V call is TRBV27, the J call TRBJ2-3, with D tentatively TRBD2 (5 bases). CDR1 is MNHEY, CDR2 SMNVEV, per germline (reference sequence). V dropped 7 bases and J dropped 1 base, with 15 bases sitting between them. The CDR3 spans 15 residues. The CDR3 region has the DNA TGTGCCAGCACCCCGGGTTCGCGGGGCACAGATACGCAGTATTTT. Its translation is CASTPGSRGTDTQYF.

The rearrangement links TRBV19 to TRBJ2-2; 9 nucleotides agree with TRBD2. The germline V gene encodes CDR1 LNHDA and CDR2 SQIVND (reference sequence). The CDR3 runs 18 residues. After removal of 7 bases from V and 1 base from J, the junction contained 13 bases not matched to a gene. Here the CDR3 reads CASTQLAGVVGNTGELFF. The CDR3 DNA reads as TGTGCCAGTACCCAATTAGCGGGAGTCGTCGGGAACACCGGGGAGCTGTTTTTT.

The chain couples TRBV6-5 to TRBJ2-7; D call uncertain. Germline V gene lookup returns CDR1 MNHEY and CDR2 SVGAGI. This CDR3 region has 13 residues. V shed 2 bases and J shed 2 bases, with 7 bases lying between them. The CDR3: CASSYGRTYEQYF. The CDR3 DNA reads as TGTGCCAGCAGTTACGGCAGGACCTACGAGCAGTACTTC.

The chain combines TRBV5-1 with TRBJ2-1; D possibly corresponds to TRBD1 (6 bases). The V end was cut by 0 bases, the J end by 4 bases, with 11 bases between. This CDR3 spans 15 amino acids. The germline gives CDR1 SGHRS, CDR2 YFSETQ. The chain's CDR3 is CASSLGGQPYNEQFF. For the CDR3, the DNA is TGCGCCAGCAGCTTGGGAGGACAGCCATACAATGAGCAGTTCTTC.

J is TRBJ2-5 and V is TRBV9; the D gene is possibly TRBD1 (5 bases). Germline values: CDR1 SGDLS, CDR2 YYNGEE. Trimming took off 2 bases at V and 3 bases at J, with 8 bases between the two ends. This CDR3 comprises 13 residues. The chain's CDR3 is CASSVGHKETQYF. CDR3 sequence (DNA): TGTGCCAGCAGCGTTGGACACAAAGAGACCCAGTACTTC.